This T cell receptor beta chain was documented in a study of T-cell memory formation after mild COVID-19. General study findings and limits: Later expanders leaned toward CD4+, whereas clones contracting from day 15 to 85 were balanced CD4/CD8.

5'RACE with constant-segment primers built TCRalpha and TCRbeta cDNA libraries with UMIs. TCRdb re-derived calls from the 5' RACE reads in MiXCR, one entry per CDR3 protein. The data show 550,000 to 600,000 distinct CDR3 sequences, 15% to 20% seen once. The CDR3 contains 14 residues. V was shortened by 5 bases and J by 7 bases, with 18 bases between the two germline ends. A remark on this clonotype: Its specificity is unknown.

The sequence came from an adult woman who had mild COVID-19 (a few samples of this study predate the infection). Cell type and time point are not known. The sequencing sample was made of PBMCs or a T cell subset sorted from them (not recorded which). This rearrangement joins TRBV12-3 or TRBV12-4 to TRBJ2-7, with no clear D. This CDR3 reads CASSNRVDWVEQYF. DNA of the CDR3: TGTGCCAGCAGTAACCGGGTCGACTGGGTGGAGCAGTACTTC.